These 27 T cell receptor beta chains were all obtained from the same sample, sequenced in a study of cytomegalovirus exposure and HLA in healthy donors. The PCR made use of 60 Vbeta and 13 Jbeta primers. Using immunoSEQ multiplex PCR, the repertoire was profiled, and TCRdb retains in-frame clones only, with some absent. Of under 200,000 clones in the sample, approximately 79% were seen once. The source material was PBMCs. These receptors were collected from a man aged 55 to 69 in good health and CMV-seronegative.

This clone was seen more than once but under ten times. The V and J genes are TRBV6-1 and TRBJ1-2; 9 nucleotides line up with TRBD1. The CDR3 sequence is 17 residues long. V trimming: 3 bases; J trimming: 8 bases; junction bases outside the gene matches: 16. The germline V gene has CDR1 MNHNS and CDR2 SASEGT. The CDR3 reads CASSDPQGALPKGGYTF. CDR3 sequence (DNA): TGTGCCAGCAGTGACCCACAGGGGGCGCTTCCCAAAGGAGGCTACACCTTC.

The chain joins TRBV2 to TRBJ1-3; D not resolved. The CDR3 contains 13 residues. Germline V lookup: CDR1 SNHLY, CDR2 FYNNEI. V lost 0 bases to trimming and J lost 4 bases, with 4 bases between them. The CDR3 nucleotides are TGTGCCAGCAGTGAAGCCCAGGGAAACACCATATATTTT. Protein sequence: CASSEAQGNTIYF.

This clone was seen only a few times. The rearrangement links TRBV6-1 to TRBJ1-1; D is uncertain. V dropped 3 bases and J dropped 1 base, with 9 bases sitting between them. This CDR3 has 14 residues. From germline, CDR1 is MNHNS and CDR2 SASEGT. CDR3 in amino acids: CASSDSTENTEAFF. Here the CDR3 DNA reads TGTGCCAGCAGTGACTCGACTGAGAACACTGAAGCTTTCTTT.

The V gene is TRBV6-1, the J gene TRBJ1-5; D not resolved. Deletions cut 6 bases from V and 4 bases from J, with 10 bases between. This CDR3 is built from 13 residues. Germline V gene lookup returns CDR1 MNHNS and CDR2 SASEGT. Here the CDR3 reads CASSSDLNQPQHF. The DNA for the CDR3 is TGTGCCAGCAGCTCAGATCTGAATCAGCCCCAGCATTTT.

The chain carries TRBV7-2 and TRBJ2-7; 10 positions agree with TRBD2. The CDR3 loop spans 15 amino acids. Germline V gene sequence: CDR1 SGHTA, CDR2 FQGNSA. The V segment lost 3 bases and the J segment 2 bases; nucleotides outside the gene matches: 4. The CDR3 loop is CASSLLAGAAYEQYF. The CDR3 DNA follows: TGTGCCAGCAGCTTGCTAGCGGGAGCTGCCTACGAGCAGTACTTC. The whole variable domain, filled in from reference TRBV7-2 and TRBJ2-7, reads GAGVSQSPSNKVTEKGKDVELRCDPISGHTALYWYRQSLGQGLEFLIYFQGNSAPDKSGLPSDRFSAERTGGSVSTLTIQRTQQEDSAVYLCASSLLAGAAYEQYFGPGTRLTVT.

This clone came up a few times. This rearrangement joins TRBV7-3 to TRBJ2-1; 10 bases line up with TRBD2. Germline CDR1 and CDR2: SGHTA and FQGTGA. The J segment lost 8 bases and the V segment lost 5 bases, leaving 12 bases of the junction unmatched. The length of the CDR3 is 16 residues. CDR3 amino acids: CASSMTSGPPGDEQFF. For the CDR3, the DNA is TGTGCCAGCAGCATGACTAGCGGGCCCCCCGGCGATGAGCAGTTCTTC.

The J gene is TRBJ1-2, the V gene TRBV18; D might be TRBD1 (6 bases). CDR1 KGHSH and CDR2 LQKENI come from the germline V gene. The CDR3 is 17 amino acids. V was pared by 4 bases and J by 3 bases, with 21 bases between. The CDR3 sequence: CASSRRGSGVADYGYTF. The DNA for the CDR3 is TGTGCCAGCTCACGCCGGGGATCAGGGGTAGCTGACTATGGCTACACCTTC.

J is TRBJ2-7 and V is TRBV9, with D possibly matching TRBD2 (5 bases). The CDR3 loop spans 15 amino acids. The germline CDR1 and CDR2 sequences are SGDLS and YYNGEE. V was trimmed by 0 bases and J by 3 bases, leaving 13 bases between them. CDR3 loop: CASSVGGANLYEQYF. CDR3 bases: TGTGCCAGCAGCGTAGGGGGAGCGAACCTCTACGAGCAGTACTTC.

The V gene is TRBV27, the J gene TRBJ1-2; 7 bases align to TRBD1. Germline CDR1 and CDR2: MNHEY and SMNVEV (reference sequence). The V and J ends lost 2 bases and 3 bases, in that order; junction bases with no gene match: 6. This CDR3 is built from 15 residues. CDR3 protein: CASSLEGALDYGYTF. The CDR3 coding sequence is TGTGCCAGCAGTTTAGAGGGGGCTCTCGACTATGGCTACACCTTC.

This clone was observed a handful of times. The chain carries TRBV6-5 and TRBJ2-7; 8 bases agree with TRBD1. The CDR3 contains 14 residues. With 6 bases clipped from V and 6 bases from J, the junction kept 10 bases outside the gene matches. Per germline, CDR1 MNHEY and CDR2 SVGAGI. In DNA form, the CDR3 reads TGTGCCAGCAGCCAGGGGGCCCCGTGGGGCGAGCAGTACTTC. It is translated as CASSQGAPWGEQYF.

Written as DNA, the CDR3 is TGTGCCAGCAGCTTAGGACAGCCGAACTATGGCTACACCTTC. Its translation: CASSLGQPNYGYTF. The rearrangement joins TRBV7-2 to TRBJ1-2, with TRBD1 as a possible D gene (5 bases). V lost 1 base, J lost 2 bases, and 8 bases lay in between. Germline V gives CDR1 SGHTA, CDR2 FQGNSA. This CDR3 spans 14 amino acids.

The chain couples TRBV11-2 to TRBJ2-5; 9 nucleotides match TRBD1. The CDR3 is 15 amino acids. Germline assignment: CDR1 SGHAT and CDR2 FQNNGV. J was trimmed by 5 bases and V by 5 bases; bases with no gene match: 9. The CDR3 spells CASSSQQGAGETQYF. The CDR3 coding sequence is TGTGCCAGCAGCAGTCAACAGGGGGCCGGTGAGACCCAGTACTTC.

The rearrangement joins TRBV2 to TRBJ2-3; a weak D match, TRBD2 (5 bases). Germline V lookup: CDR1 SNHLY, CDR2 FYNNEI. The germline V and J ends were trimmed by 10 bases and 1 base, with 18 bases remaining between them. There are 15 residues in the CDR3. Here the CDR3 DNA reads TGTGCCACCAATTTGGCGGGCTGGGGCACAGATACGCAGTATTTT. Translation gives CATNLAGWGTDTQYF.

The chain combines TRBV5-8 with TRBJ2-7; TRBD1 agrees at 7 bases. Germline values: CDR1 SGHTS, CDR2 YDEGEE. V lost 2 bases to trimming and J lost 2 bases; unmatched junction nucleotides: 1. This CDR3 comprises 13 residues. CDR3 protein: CASSFRGTYEQYF. The CDR3 DNA is TGTGCCAGCAGCTTCAGGGGGACCTACGAGCAGTACTTC.

This chain connects TRBV6-6 to TRBJ2-3; D gene unclear. CDR1 and CDR2 (germline): MNHNY, SVGAGI (reference sequence). The CDR3 spans 14 residues. The V end was cut by 5 bases, the J end by 4 bases, with 13 bases between. The CDR3: CASSSPEGADTQYF. DNA for the CDR3: TGTGCCAGCAGTAGCCCCGAAGGAGCAGATACGCAGTATTTT.

This chain connects TRBV4-3 to TRBJ2-7, with 9 bases lining up with TRBD1. The CDR3 covers 14 residues. Trimming removed 4 bases from V and 7 bases from J; junction bases left unmatched: 8. From germline, CDR1 is LGHNA and CDR2 YSLEER. CDR3 amino acids: CASSRGTGFGEQYF. DNA for the CDR3: TGCGCCAGCAGCCGCGGGACAGGGTTTGGGGAGCAGTACTTC.

This clone has only a few counts. CDR3 residues: CAISDRQGGETQYF. CDR3 DNA: TGTGCCATCAGTGACCGACAGGGAGGAGAGACCCAGTACTTC. The rearrangement links TRBV10-3 to TRBJ2-5, with D perhaps TRBD1 (7 bases). Deletions cut 3 bases from V and 4 bases from J, with 12 bases between. Germline CDR1 is ENHRY and CDR2 is SYGVKD. This CDR3 is built from 14 residues.

The CDR3 nucleotides are TGTGCCAGCAGCCCACCGACTAGGGATGAGCAGTTCTTC. Encoded protein: CASSPPTRDEQFF. The chain is built from TRBV7-9 and TRBJ2-1, with D perhaps TRBD2 (6 bases). Germline CDR1 reads SEHNR; CDR2 reads FQNEAQ (reference sequence). CDR3 length equals 13 residues. V dropped 5 bases and J dropped 8 bases, with 13 bases sitting between them.

The chain is built from TRBV30 and TRBJ2-7, with D possibly TRBD2 on 5 matching bases. The CDR3 length is 13 residues. Germline CDR1 and CDR2: GTSNPN and SVGIG (reference sequence). The germline V and J ends were trimmed by 7 bases and 2 bases, with 15 bases remaining between them. In DNA form, the CDR3 reads TGTGCCTTGACGGGAAAGGTCACCTACGAGCAGTACTTC. It yields the protein CALTGKVTYEQYF.

V gene TRBV19 combines with J gene TRBJ2-3, with D possibly matching TRBD1 (9 bases). Trimming left V 6 bases short and J 2 bases short, with 30 bases between. The CDR3 has 20 amino acids. In germline, CDR1 is LNHDA, CDR2 SQIVND (reference sequence). CDR3 residues: CASSSGGTGTWDASTDTQYF. For the CDR3, the DNA is TGTGCCAGTAGCTCGGGAGGGACAGGGACCTGGGACGCGTCCACAGATACGCAGTATTTT.

V usage is TRBV6-4 and J usage is TRBJ2-5, with 16 bases matching TRBD2. The junction had 9 bases not matched to a gene; V was cut back by 0 bases and J by 2 bases. CDR3 length: 20 amino acids. Germline CDR1 is MRHNA and CDR2 is SNTAGT. In DNA, the CDR3 is TGTGCCAGCAGTGACTCTGGGACTAGCGGGAGGGCCGGGGTTCAAGAGACCCAGTACTTC. This encodes CASSDSGTSGRAGVQETQYF.

The chain couples TRBV25-1 to TRBJ2-1, with TRBD2 matching 7 bases. This CDR3 spans 14 amino acids. Germline V gives CDR1 MGHDK, CDR2 SYGVNS. V gave up 4 bases and J gave up 9 bases; unmatched junction bases: 9. The CDR3 nucleotides read TGTGCCAGCAGTGGTGGACTAGTGGGCGGTGAGCAGTTCTTC. This codes for CASSGGLVGGEQFF.

The CDR3, as DNA: TGTGCCAGCAGCGTAGAGGGACAGGCAAATCAGCCCCAGCATTTT. It specifies CASSVEGQANQPQHF. The chain combines TRBV9 with TRBJ1-5, with 8 bases lining up with TRBD1. The V and J ends lost 0 bases and 4 bases, in that order; junction bases with no gene match: 3. Germline CDR1 is SGDLS and CDR2 is YYNGEE. This CDR3 spans 15 amino acids.

The V gene is TRBV27, the J gene TRBJ1-2; weak D call: TRBD1 (6 bases). Germline V gene data show CDR1 as MNHEY and CDR2 as SMNVEV (reference sequence). This CDR3 is 14 amino acids long. Trimming pared 5 bases from V and 5 bases from J, leaving 15 bases between. The CDR3 DNA reads as TGTGCCAGCAGTCTCCGAGGGGGTCAATATGGCTACACCTTC. Amino acids: CASSLRGGQYGYTF.

The rearrangement joins TRBV4-2 to TRBJ2-2, with 8 bases aligning to TRBD1. Trimming took 3 bases from V and 6 from J; bases not matched to a gene: 6. The CDR3 loop spans 15 amino acids. Looked up from germline, CDR1 is LGHNA and CDR2 is YNFKEQ. The CDR3 bases are TGTGCCAGCAGCCAGGACGGACAGGGTTCCGGGGAGCTGTTTTTT. Translated: CASSQDGQGSGELFF.

The rearrangement joins TRBV7-9 to TRBJ1-3, with 9 bases that match TRBD1. The CDR3 extends over 15 amino acids. Trimming removed 5 bases from V and 2 bases from J; junction bases left unmatched: 4. Germline lookup yields CDR1 SEHNR and CDR2 FQNEAQ (reference sequence). DNA for the CDR3: TGTGCCAGCAGCAAACAGGGGGCTCCTGGAAACACCATATATTTT. This codes for CASSKQGAPGNTIYF.

This clone was recorded a few times. Written as DNA, the CDR3 is TGTGCCAGTAGTATCCTCCCGAGGGCGGGTGGAGGCTATGGCTACACCTTC. Translation: CASSILPRAGGGYGYTF. The gene calls are TRBV19 and TRBJ1-2, with D unresolved. Trimming shortened V by 3 bases and J by 4 bases, and 21 bases separated the two germline ends. Germline loops: CDR1 LNHDA, CDR2 SQIVND (reference sequence). CDR3 length equals 17 residues.